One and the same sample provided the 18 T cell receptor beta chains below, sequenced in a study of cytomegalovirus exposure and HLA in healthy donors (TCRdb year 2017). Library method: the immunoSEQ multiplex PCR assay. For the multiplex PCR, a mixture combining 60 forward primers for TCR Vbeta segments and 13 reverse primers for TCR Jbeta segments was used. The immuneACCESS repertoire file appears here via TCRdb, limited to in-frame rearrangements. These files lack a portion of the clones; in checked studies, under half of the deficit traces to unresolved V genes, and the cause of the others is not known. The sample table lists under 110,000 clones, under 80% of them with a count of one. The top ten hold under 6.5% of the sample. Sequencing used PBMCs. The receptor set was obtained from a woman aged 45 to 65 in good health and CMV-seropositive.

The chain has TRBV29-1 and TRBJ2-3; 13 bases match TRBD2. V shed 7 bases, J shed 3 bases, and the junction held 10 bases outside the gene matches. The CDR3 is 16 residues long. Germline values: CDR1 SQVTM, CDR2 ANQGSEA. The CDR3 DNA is TGCAGCGCCAGAAGCGGGACTAGCGGGGCGACAGATACGCAGTATTTT. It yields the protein CSARSGTSGATDTQYF.

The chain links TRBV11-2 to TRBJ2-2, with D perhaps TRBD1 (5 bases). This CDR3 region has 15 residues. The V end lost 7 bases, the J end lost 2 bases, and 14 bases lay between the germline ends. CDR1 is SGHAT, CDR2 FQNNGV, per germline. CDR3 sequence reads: CASIVTVPNTGELFF. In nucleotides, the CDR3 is TGTGCCAGCATCGTGACAGTGCCAAACACCGGGGAGCTGTTTTTT.

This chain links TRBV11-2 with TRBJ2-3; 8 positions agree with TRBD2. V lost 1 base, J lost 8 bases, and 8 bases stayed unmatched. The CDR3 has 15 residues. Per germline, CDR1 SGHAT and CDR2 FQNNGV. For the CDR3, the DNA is TGTGCCAGCAGCTTAGTGGCCGGGGGGGCGGGTACGCAGTATTTT. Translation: CASSLVAGGAGTQYF.

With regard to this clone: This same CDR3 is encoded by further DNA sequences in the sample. CDR3 amino acids: CASSLSSLAGGSEQFF. CDR3 bases: TGCGCCAGCAGCTTGAGTTCACTAGCGGGGGGATCTGAGCAGTTCTTC. The genes are TRBV5-1 and TRBJ2-1; 12 nucleotides match TRBD2. The junction had 8 bases not matched to a gene; V was cut back by 1 base and J by 9 bases. CDR3 length: 16 residues. The germline CDR1 and CDR2 sequences are SGHRS and YFSETQ.

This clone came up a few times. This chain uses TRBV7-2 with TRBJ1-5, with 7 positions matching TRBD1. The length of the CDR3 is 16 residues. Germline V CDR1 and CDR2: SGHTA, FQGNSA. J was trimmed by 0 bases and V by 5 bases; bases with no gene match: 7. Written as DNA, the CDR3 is TGTGCCAGCAGCGAAGGGACAGTATATAGCAATCAGCCCCAGCATTTT. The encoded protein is CASSEGTVYSNQPQHF.

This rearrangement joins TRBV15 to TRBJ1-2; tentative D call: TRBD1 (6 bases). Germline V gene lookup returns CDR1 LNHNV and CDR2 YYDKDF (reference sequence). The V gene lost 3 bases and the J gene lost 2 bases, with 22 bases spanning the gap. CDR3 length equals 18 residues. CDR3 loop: CATSSGTSTGGRNYGYTF. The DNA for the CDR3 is TGTGCCACCAGCAGCGGGACATCGACAGGCGGTAGGAACTATGGCTACACCTTC.

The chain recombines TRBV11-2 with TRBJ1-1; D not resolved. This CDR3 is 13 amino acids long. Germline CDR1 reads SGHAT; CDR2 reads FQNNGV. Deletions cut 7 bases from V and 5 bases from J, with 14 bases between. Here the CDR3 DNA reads TGTGCCAGCAACCCCTTAGTGAGGACTGAAGCTTTCTTT. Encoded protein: CASNPLVRTEAFF.

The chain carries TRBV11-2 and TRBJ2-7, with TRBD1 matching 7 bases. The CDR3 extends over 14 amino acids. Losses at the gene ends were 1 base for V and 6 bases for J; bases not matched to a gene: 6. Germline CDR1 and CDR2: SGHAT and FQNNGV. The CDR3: CASSLVRGTGEQYF. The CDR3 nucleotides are TGTGCCAGCAGCTTAGTCAGGGGGACGGGCGAGCAGTACTTC. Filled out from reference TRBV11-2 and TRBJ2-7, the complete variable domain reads EAGVAQSPRYKIIEKRQSVAFWCNPISGHATLYWYQQILGQGPKLLIQFQNNGVVDDSQLPKDRFSAERLKGVDSTLKIQPAKLEDSAVYLCASSLVRGTGEQYFGPGTRLTVT.

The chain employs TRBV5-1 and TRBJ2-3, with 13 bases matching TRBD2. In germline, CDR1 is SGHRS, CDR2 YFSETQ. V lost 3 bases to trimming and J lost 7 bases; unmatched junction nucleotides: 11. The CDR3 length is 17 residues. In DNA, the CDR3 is TGCGCCAGCAGCTCGGGACTAGCGGGGATTTTGGGAAATACGCAGTATTTT. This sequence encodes CASSSGLAGILGNTQYF.

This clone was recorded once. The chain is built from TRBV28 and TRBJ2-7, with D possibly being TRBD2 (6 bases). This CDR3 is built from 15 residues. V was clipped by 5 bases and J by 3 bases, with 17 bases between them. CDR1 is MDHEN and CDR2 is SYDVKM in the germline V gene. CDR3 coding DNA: TGTGCCAGCAGTCCACCCTGGGGGGAGCTCTACGAGCAGTACTTC. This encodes CASSPPWGELYEQYF.

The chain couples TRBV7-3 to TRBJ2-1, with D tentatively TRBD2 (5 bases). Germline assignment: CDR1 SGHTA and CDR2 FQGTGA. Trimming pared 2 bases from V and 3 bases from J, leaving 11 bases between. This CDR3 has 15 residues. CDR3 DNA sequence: TGTGCCAGCAGCTTAGGTAGAGCGGACTACAATGAGCAGTTCTTC. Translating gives CASSLGRADYNEQFF.

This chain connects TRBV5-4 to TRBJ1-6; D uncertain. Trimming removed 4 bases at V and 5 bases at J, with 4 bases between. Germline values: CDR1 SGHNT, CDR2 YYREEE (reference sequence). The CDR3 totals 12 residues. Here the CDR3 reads CASSINNSPLHF. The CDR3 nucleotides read TGTGCCAGCAGCATCAATAATTCACCCCTCCACTTT.

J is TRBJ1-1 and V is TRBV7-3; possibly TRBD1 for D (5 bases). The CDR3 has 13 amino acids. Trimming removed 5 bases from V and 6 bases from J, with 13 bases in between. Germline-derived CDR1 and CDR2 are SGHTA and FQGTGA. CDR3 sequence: CASSVAGIAEAFF. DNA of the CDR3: TGTGCCAGCAGCGTCGCAGGGATCGCTGAAGCTTTCTTT.

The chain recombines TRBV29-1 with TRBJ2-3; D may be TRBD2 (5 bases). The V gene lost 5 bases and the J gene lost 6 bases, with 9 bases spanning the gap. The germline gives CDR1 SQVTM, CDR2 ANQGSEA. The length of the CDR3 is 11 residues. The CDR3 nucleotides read TGCAGCGTTTCAACGGGGGATACGCAGTATTTT. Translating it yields CSVSTGDTQYF.

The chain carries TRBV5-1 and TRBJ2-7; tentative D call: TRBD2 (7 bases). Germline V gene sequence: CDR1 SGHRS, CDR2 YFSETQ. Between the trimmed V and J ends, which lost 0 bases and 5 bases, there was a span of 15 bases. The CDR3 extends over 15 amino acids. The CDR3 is CASSLEGGRLNEQYF. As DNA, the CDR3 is TGCGCCAGCAGCTTGGAGGGGGGGCGCCTCAACGAGCAGTACTTC.

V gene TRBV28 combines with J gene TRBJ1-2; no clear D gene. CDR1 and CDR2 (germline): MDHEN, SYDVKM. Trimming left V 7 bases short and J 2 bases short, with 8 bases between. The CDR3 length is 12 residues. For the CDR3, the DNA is TGTGCCAGCACACACAGCAACTATGGCTACACCTTC. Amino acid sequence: CASTHSNYGYTF.

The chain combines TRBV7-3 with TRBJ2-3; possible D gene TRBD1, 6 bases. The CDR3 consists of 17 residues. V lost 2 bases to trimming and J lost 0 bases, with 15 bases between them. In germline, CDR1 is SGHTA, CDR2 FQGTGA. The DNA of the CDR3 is TGTGCCAGCAGCTTAGGACCGGACAGACCTAGCACAGATACGCAGTATTTT. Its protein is CASSLGPDRPSTDTQYF.

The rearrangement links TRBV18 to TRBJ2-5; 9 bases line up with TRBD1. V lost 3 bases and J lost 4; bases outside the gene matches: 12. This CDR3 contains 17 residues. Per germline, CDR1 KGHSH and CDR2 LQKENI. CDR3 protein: CASSPLTGGAGRETQYF. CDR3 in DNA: TGTGCCAGCTCACCGCTCACAGGGGGCGCGGGAAGAGAGACCCAGTACTTC.